These T cell receptor beta chains were read from a single sample in a study of regulatory T cells in long-lasting Graves disease. TCRdb itself ran the multiplex PCR reads through MiXCR, one entry per CDR3 protein. The table has roughly 360,000 distinct CDR3 sequences, 20% to 25% seen once. This sample comprised peripheral blood mononuclear cells (PBMCs), obtained when the disease was refractory, from a patient treated with antithyroid drugs. The origin of the receptors is a woman aged 40 to 50 with Graves disease. Each CDR3 is given with its conserved first and last residue. D genes are given only for firm matches. Not every row has a clone size; where given, it reads once, few, many or a size class.

>TRBV7-8|TRBJ2-1|NA|NA
TGTGCCAGCAGCTCGAGGGACTCCCCGAGGCATGAGCAGTTCTTC
CASSSRDSPRHEQFF
>TRBV19|TRBJ2-6|NA|NA
TGTGCCAGTAGTATAGGGAGGGGTCCTGGGGCCAACGTCCTGACTTTC
CASSIGRGPGANVLTF
>TRBV10-3|TRBJ2-3|NA|TRBD1
TGTGCCATCAGTGAGACAGGGGGCGGAGATACGCAGTATTTT
CAISETGGGDTQYF
>TRBV28|TRBJ2-7|NA|TRBD2
TGTGCCAGCAGAGCCCTCCCAGCGGGAGCATACGAGCAGTACTTC
CASRALPAGAYEQYF
>TRBV7-2|TRBJ1-5|NA|TRBD1
TGTGCCAGCCAGAGGGACAGGGGGAGTTATCAGCCCCAGCATTTT
CASQRDRGSYQPQHF
>TRBV5-6|TRBJ2-5|NA|TRBD2
TGTGCCAGCAGCTTGGCCGTGGCAACCTTAGCGGGAGGGCTTGGGGAGACCCAGTACTTC
CASSLAVATLAGGLGETQYF
>TRBV29-1|TRBJ2-2|NA|NA
TGCAGCGTGGAGGGTCTGCGTGGAAGCGGGGAGCTGTTTTTT
CSVEGLRGSGELFF
>TRBV12-5|TRBJ2-2|many|NA
TGTGCTAGTGGTTTGGACGAAGGACGGACCTCGAACACCGGGGAGCTGTTTTTT
CASGLDEGRTSNTGELFF
>TRBV27|TRBJ2-2|NA|NA
TGTGCCAGCAGTTTATTTATCGGGGGCTATGGCGGGGAGCTGTTTTTT
CASSLFIGGYGGELFF
>TRBV18|TRBJ1-5|few|NA
TGTGCCAGCTCCTTGACGAATGGTCAGCCCCAGCATTTT
CASSLTNGQPQHF
>TRBV6-5|TRBJ1-5|few|NA
TGTGCCAGCAGTTACGTCAAGGGGCAGAGGGATCAGCCCCAGCATTTT
CASSYVKGQRDQPQHF
>TRBV6-1|TRBJ2-5|NA|NA
TGTGCCAGCAGCCGACTTCAGGGTTCAGAGACCCAGTACTTC
CASSRLQGSETQYF
>TRBV5-4|TRBJ2-5|few|NA
TGTGCCAGCAGCTTGTCCCCCTTAGCGGCAGCTGGGGTCGAGACCCAGTACTTC
CASSLSPLAAAGVETQYF
>TRBV28|TRBJ1-2|many|NA
TGTGCCAGCAGTTATCTTAGGGATTTCGGTGGCTACACCTTC
CASSYLRDFGGYTF
>TRBV29-1|TRBJ2-5|NA|TRBD2
TGCAGCGTTGACGTAGCGGGAGTAGAGACCCAGTACTTC
CSVDVAGVETQYF
>TRBV11-2|TRBJ2-5|many|TRBD1
TGTGCCAGCAGCGCGGACAGGGGGATAGAGACCCAGTACTTC
CASSADRGIETQYF